These 9 T cell receptor beta chains were sequenced from one sample in a study of shared clonotypes between healthy human individuals. Measured with immunoSEQ multiplex PCR; TCRdb has only the in-frame clones, and not every one. Among more than 2,000,000 clones listed, approximately 94% were seen once. The sequencing sample was made of naive CD4+ T cells sorted from blood. The subset: CD45RA+ positively selected. The receptors were sampled from a man in his late teens or twenties in good health.

This sequence joins TRBV30 and TRBJ2-7; TRBD1 agrees at 8 bases. J was trimmed by 1 base and V by 0 bases; bases with no gene match: 5. Germline V gene lookup returns CDR1 GTSNPN and CDR2 SVGIG (reference sequence). This CDR3 contains 15 residues. CDR3 in DNA: TGTGCCTGGAGTGTACAGGGGGGCAAATCCTACGAGCAGTACTTC. Protein product: CAWSVQGGKSYEQYF.

This chain links TRBV5-4 with TRBJ1-1; possibly TRBD1 for D (5 bases). V lost 3 bases and J 4 bases, leaving 19 bases between the germline ends. Germline CDR1 is SGHNT and CDR2 is YYREEE (reference sequence). CDR3 length: 16 residues. The CDR3 region is CASSSGLWRGSTEAFF. The DNA of the CDR3 is TGTGCCAGCAGCTCGGGGTTGTGGAGGGGTAGCACTGAAGCTTTCTTT.

The chain employs TRBV30 and TRBJ1-2; weak D call: TRBD1 (6 bases). This CDR3 is built from 12 residues. CDR1 GTSNPN and CDR2 SVGIG come from the germline V gene (reference sequence). The V gene lost 6 bases and the J gene lost 4 bases, with 12 bases spanning the gap. For the CDR3, the DNA is TGTGCCTGTACACAGGGTTTCTATGGCTACACCTTC. This gives the protein CACTQGFYGYTF.

The table lists this clone with a count of one. Additional DNA sequences in this sample encode the identical CDR3. V usage is TRBV10-3 and J usage is TRBJ1-4, with D uncertain. Looked up from germline, CDR1 is ENHRY and CDR2 is SYGVKD. The CDR3 has 14 residues. The V and J ends lost 3 bases and 0 bases respectively, with 5 bases between them. CDR3 sequence (DNA): TGTGCCATCAGTGAAGGTGCAACTAATGAAAAACTGTTTTTT. Protein product: CAISEGATNEKLFF.

J is TRBJ2-7 and V is TRBV2; D possibly matches TRBD1 or TRBD2 (5 bases each). The CDR3 is 13 amino acids. Germline CDR1 is SNHLY and CDR2 is FYNNEI. The germline V and J ends were trimmed by 8 bases and 3 bases, with 14 bases remaining between them. CDR3 loop: CASLPGRGYEQYF. In DNA, the CDR3 is TGTGCCAGCCTTCCGGGACGCGGCTACGAGCAGTACTTC.

The rearrangement joins TRBV6-1 to TRBJ2-1, with TRBD1 matching over 9 bases. The CDR3 totals 17 residues. The V gene's germline CDR1 is MNHNS and CDR2 SASEGT. After removal of 4 bases from V and 1 base from J, the junction contained 8 bases not matched to a gene. The CDR3: CASSVKLGQGSYNEQFF. CDR3 in DNA: TGTGCCAGCAGTGTAAAATTGGGACAGGGATCCTACAATGAGCAGTTCTTC.

This sequence joins TRBV4-1 and TRBJ2-7; TRBD2 matches at 10 bases. In germline, CDR1 is MGHRA, CDR2 YSYEKL. The CDR3 sequence is 14 residues long. V shed 6 bases, J shed 2 bases, and the junction held 4 bases outside the gene matches. CDR3 in amino acids: CASSLSGGPYEQYF. CDR3 sequence (DNA): TGCGCCAGCAGTCTTAGCGGGGGGCCCTACGAGCAGTACTTC.

This sequence joins TRBV19 and TRBJ2-5; D may be TRBD2 (5 bases). The CDR3 runs to 13 residues. V shed 5 bases and J shed 0 bases, with 7 bases lying between them. Germline loops: CDR1 LNHDA, CDR2 SQIVND (reference sequence). CDR3 sequence (DNA): TGTGCCAGTAGTCCCGGGGACCAAGAGACCCAGTACTTC. This encodes CASSPGDQETQYF.

The chain couples TRBV18 to TRBJ1-6; D is unclear. Per germline, CDR1 KGHSH and CDR2 LQKENI. The CDR3 is 15 amino acids. V lost 2 bases to trimming and J lost 10 bases, with 15 bases between them. This CDR3 is CASSPATGDSSPLHF. CDR3 sequence (DNA): TGTGCCAGCTCACCAGCGACTGGGGATTCGTCACCCCTCCACTTT.